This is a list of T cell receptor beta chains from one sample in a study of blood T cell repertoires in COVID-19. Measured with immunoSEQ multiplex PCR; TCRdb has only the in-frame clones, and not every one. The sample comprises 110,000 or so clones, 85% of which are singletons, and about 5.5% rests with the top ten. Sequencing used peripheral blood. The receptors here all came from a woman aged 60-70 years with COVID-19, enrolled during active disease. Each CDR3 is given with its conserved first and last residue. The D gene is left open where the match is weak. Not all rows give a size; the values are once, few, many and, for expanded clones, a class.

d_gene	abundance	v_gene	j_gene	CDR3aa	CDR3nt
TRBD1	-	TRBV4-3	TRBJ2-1	CASSEGTGIYNEQFF	TGCGCCAGCAGTGAAGGGACAGGGATATACAATGAGCAGTTCTTC
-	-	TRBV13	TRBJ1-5	CASSLRGGLGQPQHF	TGTGCCAGCAGCTTAAGGGGAGGGTTGGGTCAGCCCCAGCATTTT
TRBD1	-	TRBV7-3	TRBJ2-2	CASSNQGATGELFF	TGTGCCAGCAGTAACCAGGGGGCGACCGGGGAGCTGTTTTTT
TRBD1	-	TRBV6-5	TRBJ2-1	CASSYRTGGMNEQFF	TGTGCCAGCAGTTACCGGACAGGGGGCATGAATGAGCAGTTCTTC
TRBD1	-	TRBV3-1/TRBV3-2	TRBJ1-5	CASSGDSNNQPQHF	TGTGCCAGCAGCGGGGACAGCAACAATCAGCCCCAGCATTTT
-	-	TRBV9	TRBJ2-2	CASSESGQAGELFF	TGTGCCAGCAGCGAAAGCGGGCAGGCCGGGGAGCTGTTTTTT
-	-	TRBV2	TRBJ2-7	CASSEGVADEQYF	TGTGCCAGCAGTGAAGGTGTAGCGGACGAGCAGTACTTC
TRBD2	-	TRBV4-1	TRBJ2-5	CASSQVRGGQETQYF	TGCGCCAGCAGCCAAGTTCGGGGGGGACAAGAGACCCAGTACTTC
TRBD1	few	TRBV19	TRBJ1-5	CASSRGQANNQPQHF	TGTGCCAGTAGTAGGGGACAGGCGAACAATCAGCCCCAGCATTTT
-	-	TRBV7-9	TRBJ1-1	CASSLDGTRKAFF	TGTGCCAGCAGCTTAGATGGGACAAGGAAAGCTTTCTTT
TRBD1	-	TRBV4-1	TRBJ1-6	CASSPGGPDVIVSYNSPLHF	TGCGCCAGCAGCCCAGGGGGGCCCGACGTGATAGTTTCCTATAATTCACCCCTCCACTTT
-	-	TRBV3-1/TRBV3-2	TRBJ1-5	CASSQELGANGQPQHF	TGTGCCAGCAGCCAAGAGTTGGGGGCGAATGGTCAGCCCCAGCATTTT
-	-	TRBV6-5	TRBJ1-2	CASSKGYGYTF	TGTGCCAGCTCCAAGGGGTATGGCTACACCTTC
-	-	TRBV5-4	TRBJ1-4	CASSLAGGRTEKLFF	TGTGCCAGCAGCTTGGCGGGGGGGAGAACAGAAAAACTGTTTTTT
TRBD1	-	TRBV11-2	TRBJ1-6	CASSLDSEGQGNSPLHF	TGTGCCAGCAGCTTAGATTCAGAAGGACAGGGAAATTCACCCCTCCACTTT
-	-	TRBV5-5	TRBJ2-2	CASSLGQGNGELFF	TGTGCCAGCAGCTTGGGGCAGGGTAACGGGGAGCTGTTTTTT
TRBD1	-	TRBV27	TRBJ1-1	CASSKGQGRGAEAFF	TGTGCCAGCAGTAAAGGACAGGGGAGGGGTGCTGAAGCTTTCTTT
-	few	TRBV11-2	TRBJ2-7	CASSLDSGLGYEQYF	TGTGCCAGCAGCTTAGATTCGGGACTGGGATACGAGCAGTACTTC
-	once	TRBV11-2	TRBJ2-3	CASSLSLKTSTDTQYF	TGTGCCAGCAGCTTAAGCCTGAAAACTAGCACAGATACGCAGTATTTT
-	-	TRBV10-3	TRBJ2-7	CAISVEGSYEQYF	TGTGCCATCAGTGTAGAGGGCTCCTACGAGCAGTACTTC
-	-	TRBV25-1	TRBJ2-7	CASSASQGQGTVYEQYF	TGTGCCAGCAGTGCTTCCCAGGGGCAGGGTACTGTCTACGAGCAGTACTTC
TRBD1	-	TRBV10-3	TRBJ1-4	CAISPSTGSSEKLFF	TGTGCCATCAGCCCCTCGACAGGGTCCAGTGAAAAACTGTTTTTT
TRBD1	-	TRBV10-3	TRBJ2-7	CAIKPETGTGGRPSYEQYF	TGTGCCATCAAACCCGAAACCGGGACAGGGGGTCGCCCCTCCTACGAGCAGTACTTC
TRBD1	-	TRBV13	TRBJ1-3	CASSLHAGQGAPSGNTIYF	TGTGCCAGCAGCTTACATGCGGGACAGGGAGCGCCCTCTGGAAACACCATATATTTT
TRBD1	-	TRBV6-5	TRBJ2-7	CASSRNRGDEQYF	TGTGCCAGCAGCCGAAACAGGGGCGACGAGCAGTACTTC
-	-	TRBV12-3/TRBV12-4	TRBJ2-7	CASSSPGGKQYF	TGTGCCAGCAGTTCCCCAGGGGGGAAGCAGTACTTC
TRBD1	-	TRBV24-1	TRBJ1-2	CATSDKGQGARGYTF	TGTGCCACCAGTGATAAGGGACAGGGGGCGAGAGGCTACACCTTC
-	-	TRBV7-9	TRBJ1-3	CASSRGTAGNTIYF	TGTGCCAGCTCTCGGGGTACCGCTGGAAACACCATATATTTT
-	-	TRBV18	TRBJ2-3	CASSPTSPSTDTQYF	TGTGCCAGCTCACCAACTAGCCCTAGCACAGATACGCAGTATTTT
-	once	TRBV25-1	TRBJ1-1	CASQPLQGRGNTEAFF	TGTGCCAGCCAACCTCTACAGGGTCGAGGGAACACTGAAGCTTTCTTT
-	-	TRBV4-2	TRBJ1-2	CASSQLPRLNPLEGYTF	TGTGCCAGCAGCCAACTCCCTAGGCTAAACCCCCTGGAGGGCTACACCTTC
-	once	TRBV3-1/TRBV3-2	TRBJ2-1	CASSQVMGNYNEQFF	TGTGCCAGCAGCCAAGTTATGGGCAACTACAATGAGCAGTTCTTC
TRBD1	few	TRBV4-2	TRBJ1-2	CASSQDLPTGANYGYTF	TGTGCCAGCAGCCAAGACCTTCCGACAGGGGCTAACTATGGCTACACCTTC
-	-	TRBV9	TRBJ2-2	CASSVPRDGLFTGELFF	TGTGCCAGCAGCGTCCCCCGGGACGGACTATTCACCGGGGAGCTGTTTTTT
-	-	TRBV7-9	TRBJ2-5	CASSSITGTRTQETQYF	TGTGCCAGCAGCTCCATAACCGGGACACGAACACAAGAGACCCAGTACTTC
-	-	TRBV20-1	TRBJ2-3	CSASDRSDTQYF	TGCAGTGCTAGTGACAGGTCGGATACGCAGTATTTT
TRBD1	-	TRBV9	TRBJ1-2	CASSLRGKGAQAPRYGYTF	TGTGCCAGCAGCTTGAGGGGGAAGGGGGCGCAGGCCCCCCGCTATGGCTACACCTTC
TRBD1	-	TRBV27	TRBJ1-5	CASSYDRGHQPQHF	TGTGCCAGCAGCTATGACAGGGGGCATCAGCCCCAGCATTTT
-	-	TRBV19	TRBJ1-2	CASSTREVDGYTF	TGTGCCAGTAGTACGAGGGAGGTAGATGGCTACACCTTC
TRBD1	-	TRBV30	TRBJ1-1	CAQRGTGEMNTEAFF	TGTGCCCAGAGAGGTACAGGGGAGATGAACACTGAAGCTTTCTTT
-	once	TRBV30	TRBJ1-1	CAWSRQNTEAFF	TGTGCCTGGAGCCGACAGAACACTGAAGCTTTCTTT
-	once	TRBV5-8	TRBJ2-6	CASSLFFGANVLTF	TGTGCCAGCAGCTTGTTCTTTGGGGCCAACGTCCTGACTTTC
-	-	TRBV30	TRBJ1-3	CAWSTGDGNTIYF	TGTGCCTGGAGTACGGGAGATGGAAACACCATATATTTT
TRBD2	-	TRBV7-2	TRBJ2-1	CASSPQAGLAGGEQFF	TGTGCCAGCAGCCCACAGGCTGGACTAGCGGGAGGTGAGCAGTTCTTC
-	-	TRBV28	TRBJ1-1	CASSFVGPGLNTEAFF	TGTGCCAGCAGTTTTGTGGGTCCGGGGTTGAACACTGAAGCTTTCTTT
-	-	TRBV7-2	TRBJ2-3	CASSLEASRGTQYF	TGTGCCAGCAGCTTAGAGGCTAGCCGGGGTACGCAGTATTTT
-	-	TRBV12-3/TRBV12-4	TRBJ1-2	CASSSRYGYTF	TGTGCCAGCAGTTCGAGGTATGGCTACACCTTC
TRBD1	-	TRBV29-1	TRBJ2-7	CSVEDVWTGGYEQYF	TGCAGCGTTGAAGATGTTTGGACAGGGGGCTACGAGCAGTACTTC
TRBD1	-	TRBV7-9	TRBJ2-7	CASSPRDRAYEQYF	TGTGCCAGCAGTCCGCGGGACAGGGCCTACGAGCAGTACTTC